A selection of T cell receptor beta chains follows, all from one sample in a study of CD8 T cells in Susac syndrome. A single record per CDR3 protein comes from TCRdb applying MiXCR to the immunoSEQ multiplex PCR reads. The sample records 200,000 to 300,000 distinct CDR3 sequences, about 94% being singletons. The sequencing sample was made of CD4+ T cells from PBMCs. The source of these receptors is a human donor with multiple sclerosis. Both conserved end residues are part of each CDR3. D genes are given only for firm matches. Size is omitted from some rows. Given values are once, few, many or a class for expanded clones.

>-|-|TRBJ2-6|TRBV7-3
TGTGCCAGCAGCTTAAGCCAGGCCAACGTCCTGACTTTC
CASSLSQANVLTF
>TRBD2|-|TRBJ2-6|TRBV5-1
TGCGCCAGCAGCCCCCGGGGGGGGTCCAACGTCCTGACTTTC
CASSPRGGSNVLTF
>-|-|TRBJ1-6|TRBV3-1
TGTGCCAGCAGCCTGACAGGTTTCTATTCACCCCTCCACTTT
CASSLTGFYSPLHF
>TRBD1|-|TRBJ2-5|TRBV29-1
TGCAGCGGCAGACAGGGTGGACAAGAGACCCAGTACTTC
CSGRQGGQETQYF
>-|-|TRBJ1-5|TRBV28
TGTGCCAGCAGTCCGGCTTCCGGGACCGCGGTTATGTGGCCCCAGCATTTT
CASSPASGTAVMWPQHF
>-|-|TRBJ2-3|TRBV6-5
TGTGCCAGCAGCCGGCCGGGACTCCCTACGGATACGCAGTATTTT
CASSRPGLPTDTQYF
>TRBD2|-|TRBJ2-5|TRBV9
TGTGCCAGCAGCGTCATGAGCGGGAGTACAGAGACCCAGTACTTC
CASSVMSGSTETQYF
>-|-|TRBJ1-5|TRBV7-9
TGTGCCAGCAGTTCCTCGGGGGTCAATCAGCCCCAGCATTTT
CASSSSGVNQPQHF
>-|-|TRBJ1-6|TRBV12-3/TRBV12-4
TGTGCCAGCAGTCGGGCCTCACGATATAATTCACCCCTCCACTTT
CASSRASRYNSPLHF
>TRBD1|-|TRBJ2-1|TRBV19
TGTGCCAGTACCCCTGACAGGGTCTCCTACAATGAGCAGTTCTTC
CASTPDRVSYNEQFF
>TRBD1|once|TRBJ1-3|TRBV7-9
TGTGCCAGCAGCTTAGAGGGGGCTGCTGGAAACACCATATATTTT
CASSLEGAAGNTIYF
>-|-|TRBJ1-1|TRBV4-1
TGCGCCAGCAGTTTCGACAGTCCCACTGAAGCTTTCTTT
CASSFDSPTEAFF
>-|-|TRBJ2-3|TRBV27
TGTGCCAGCAGTCCCCTCCGGGCCCACATTAGCACAGATACGCAGTATTTT
CASSPLRAHISTDTQYF
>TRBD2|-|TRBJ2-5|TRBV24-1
TGTGCCACCGGGTCGACTAGCGGGGGGCGTTGGGGAGAGACCCAGTACTTC
CATGSTSGGRWGETQYF
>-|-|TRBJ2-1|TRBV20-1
TGCAGTGCTAAGGGGACTGGCAGCTGGCGCATGGCGGACAATGAGCAGTTCTTC
CSAKGTGSWRMADNEQFF
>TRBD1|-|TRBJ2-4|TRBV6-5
TGTGCCAGCAGTCCACTACAGGGGCTGGAAAACATTCAGTACTTC
CASSPLQGLENIQYF
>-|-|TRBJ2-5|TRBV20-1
TGCAGTGCTAGAGTTCGGGGGGAGACCCAGTACTTC
CSARVRGETQYF
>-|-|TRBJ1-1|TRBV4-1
TGCGCCAGCAGCGAAACCTTGGGGGTCATGAACACTGAAGCTTTCTTT
CASSETLGVMNTEAFF
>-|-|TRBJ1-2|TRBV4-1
TGCGCCAGCAGCCAAGAATTCCGGGAACTGAATAACTATGGCTACACCTTC
CASSQEFRELNNYGYTF
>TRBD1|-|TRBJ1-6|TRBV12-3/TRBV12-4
TGTGCCAGCACCCCCGACGGGACAGGGGGTTCACCCCTCCACTTT
CASTPDGTGGSPLHF
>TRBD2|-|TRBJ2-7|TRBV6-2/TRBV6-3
TGTGCCAGCAGTTACGCTAGCGGGGCCATCTCCTACGAGCAGTACTTC
CASSYASGAISYEQYF
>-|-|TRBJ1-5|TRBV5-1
TGCGCCAGCAGCTTGGGGGACGCCGATCAGCCCCAGCATTTT
CASSLGDADQPQHF
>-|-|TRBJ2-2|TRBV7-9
TGTGCCAGCAGCACTTATTCGGGGGTGACCGGGGAGCTGTTTTTT
CASSTYSGVTGELFF
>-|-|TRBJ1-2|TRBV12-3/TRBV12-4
TGTGCCAGCAGTTGGGAGGGCAACTATGGCTACACCTTC
CASSWEGNYGYTF
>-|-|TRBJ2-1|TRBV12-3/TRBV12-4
TGTGCCAGCAGTTTTCGCGGTGAGCAGTTCTTC
CASSFRGEQFF
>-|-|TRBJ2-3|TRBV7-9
TGTGCCAGCAGCTCCCTCGGGGCCCGCACAGATACGCAGTATTTT
CASSSLGARTDTQYF
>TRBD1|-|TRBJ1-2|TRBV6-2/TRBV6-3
TGTGCCAGCAAGACAGGGGACGGCGGCTACACCTTC
CASKTGDGGYTF
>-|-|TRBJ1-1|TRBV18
TGTGCCAGCTCACCGAGACAGCCGAACACTGAAGCTTTCTTT
CASSPRQPNTEAFF
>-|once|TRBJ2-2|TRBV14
TGTGCCAGCAGCCAATTGGAAAGTGGGGAGCTGTTTTTT
CASSQLESGELFF